The source of this T cell receptor beta chain is a study of blood T cell repertoires in COVID-19. Study overall: PBMCs, B-cell-depleted T cells, or T cells were the source of the cDNA or gDNA that made up the material.

The data were produced by immunoSEQ multiplex PCR, yet TCRdb's version contains in-frame clones alone and is incomplete. The sample has under 120,000 clones, more than 75% seen once. V lost 1 base and J 5 bases, leaving 20 bases between the germline ends. Germline V gene data show CDR1 as SGHNT and CDR2 as YENEEA. The length of the CDR3 is 17 residues. The TCR originated in a human donor in a cohort sampled during active COVID-19. V is TRBV11-3 and J is TRBJ1-2; D uncertain. Material for sequencing was peripheral blood. In nucleotides, the CDR3 is TGTGCCAGCAGCTTAGGGTTCCTAGCAGCGAGGAAATATGGCTACACCTTC. This sequence encodes CASSLGFLAARKYGYTF.